The clone carrying this T cell receptor beta chain has only a few counts. In the study's own analysis: Nucleated cell number was recorded as an estimate derived from reference gene primer amplification. Only in-frame clones appear in the TCRdb table, and some are missing; sequencing was by immunoSEQ multiplex PCR. V, J and clone size were drawn from that table, and D and trimming were deduced from the DNA. The sample carries 150,000 or so clones, 80% to 90% recorded once. With 2 bases clipped from V and 3 bases from J, the junction kept 3 bases outside the gene matches. The germline V gene encodes CDR1 MGHDK and CDR2 SYGVNS. CDR3 length: 14 amino acids. The data stem from a study of blood T cell repertoires in COVID-19. Across the study: Samples came from the United States, Italy and Spain, spanning acute and convalescent COVID-19.

Seattle's enrolled individuals joined amid active infection and were then monitored longitudinally. The material sequenced was peripheral blood. This TCR came from a woman aged 55-70 years with COVID-19, enrolled during active disease. The V and J genes are TRBV25-1 and TRBJ1-2, with TRBD1 identical over 7 bases. CDR3 nucleotide sequence: TGTGCCAGCAGTGAACCGACAGGGTACTATGGCTACACCTTC. Translating it yields CASSEPTGYYGYTF.